Detailed here is one T cell receptor beta chain. These data originate in a study of blood T cell repertoires in COVID-19. In the original workflow: Reference gene primer amplification in the assay estimated nucleated cell counts. Only in-frame clones appear in the TCRdb table, and some are missing; sequencing was by immunoSEQ multiplex PCR. That table is the source of V, J and clone size, and D and trimming were worked out from the DNA. The sample gives about 160,000 clones, roughly 80% of which show up once; 5.6% is in the top ten. Trimming took 5 bases from V and 3 from J, leaving 16 bases between them. CDR3 length: 15 residues. Germline loops: CDR1 SGHTA, CDR2 FQGNSA.

Specimen: PBMCs or T cells enriched from blood (not recorded which). The source of this sequence is a woman aged 40 to 50 with acute COVID-19. The chain uses TRBV7-2 and TRBJ1-1; TRBD1 is a possible D gene (5 bases). The CDR3 protein is CASSPVSRAYTEAFF. For the CDR3, the DNA is TGTGCCAGCAGCCCAGTCTCCAGGGCATACACTGAAGCTTTCTTT.